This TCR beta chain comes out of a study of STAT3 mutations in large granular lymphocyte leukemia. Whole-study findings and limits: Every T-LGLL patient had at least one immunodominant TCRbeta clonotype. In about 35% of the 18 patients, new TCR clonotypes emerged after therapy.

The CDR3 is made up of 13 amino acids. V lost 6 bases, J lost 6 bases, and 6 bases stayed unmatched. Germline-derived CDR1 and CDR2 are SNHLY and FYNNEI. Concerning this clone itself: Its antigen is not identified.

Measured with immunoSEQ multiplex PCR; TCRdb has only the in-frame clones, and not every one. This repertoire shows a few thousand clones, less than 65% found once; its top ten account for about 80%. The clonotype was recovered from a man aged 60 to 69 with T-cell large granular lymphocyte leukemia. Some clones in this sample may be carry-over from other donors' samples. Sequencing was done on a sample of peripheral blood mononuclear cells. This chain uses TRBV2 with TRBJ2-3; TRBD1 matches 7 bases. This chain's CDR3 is CASSGRGTDTQYF. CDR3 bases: TGTGCCAGCAGCGGCAGGGGGACCGATACGCAGTATTTT.